This T cell receptor beta chain was documented in a study of vaccination effects on CD4 cells after COVID-19. Study-wide background: The median interval between the second dose and post-vaccine sampling was 72 days. General observations from the study: Clones induced by infection and by vaccine showed marked clonal contraction late after vaccination.

Generated by immunoSEQ multiplex PCR, the TCRdb table keeps only in-frame clones and is missing some. The sample carries approximately 47,000 clones, around 70% recorded once. With 1 base removed from V and 3 bases from J, the gap between germline ends came to 10 bases. This CDR3 contains 14 residues. CDR1 is SGHAT, CDR2 FQNNGV, per germline. Upon completion of 10 days in culture, CD4+ T cells were isolated. All participants had two doses of either the BNT162b2 or mRNA-1273 vaccine. To note about this clone: Antigen specificity is unknown.

Sequencing used CD4+ T cells from PBMCs cultured without peptide, obtained after COVID-19 vaccination. The receptor was isolated from a human donor who received a COVID-19 vaccine. This rearrangement joins TRBV11-2 to TRBJ2-7; D remains ambiguous. In DNA, the CDR3 is TGTGCCAGCAGCTTAGTGTTCGTCAGCTACGAGCAGTACTTC. It specifies CASSLVFVSYEQYF.